This TCR beta chain was found in a study of T cells after yellow fever vaccination. One entry per CDR3 protein results from TCRdb running MiXCR on the 5' RACE reads. This table holds 250,000 to 400,000 distinct CDR3 sequences, around 4.5% found once. Findings and limits, study-wide: The secondary response showed a weaker magnitude and a faster peak, day 5 versus 15.

In its sample, this clonotype was seen many times. Antigen unknown. The sequencing here drew on PBMCs, taken 15 days after the yellow fever booster vaccination. This receptor was taken from a man between 18 and 29 years old who received the YFV17D yellow fever vaccine.

CDR3 loop: CASSPDRGSSYNEQFF. DNA for the CDR3: TGTGCCAGCAGCCCCGACAGGGGGAGCTCCTACAATGAGCAGTTCTTC. The rearrangement links TRBV7-3 to TRBJ2-1; 9 bases fit TRBD1. Trimming took 5 bases from V and 0 from J; bases not matched to a gene: 5. This CDR3 has 16 residues. The germline CDR1 and CDR2 sequences are SGHTA and FQGTGA.